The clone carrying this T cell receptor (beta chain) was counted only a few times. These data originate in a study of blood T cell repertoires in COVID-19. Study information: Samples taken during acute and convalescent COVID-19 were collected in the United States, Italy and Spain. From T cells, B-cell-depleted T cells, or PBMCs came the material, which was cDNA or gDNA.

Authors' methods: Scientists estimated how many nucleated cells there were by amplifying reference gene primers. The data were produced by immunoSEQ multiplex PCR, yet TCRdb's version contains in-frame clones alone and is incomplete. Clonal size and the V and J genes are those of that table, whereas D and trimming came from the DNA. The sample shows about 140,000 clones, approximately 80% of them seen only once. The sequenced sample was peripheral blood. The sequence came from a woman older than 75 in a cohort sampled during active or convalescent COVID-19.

This chain's CDR3 is CASSLWDRGAGELFF. The CDR3 coding sequence is TGCGCCAGCAGCCTTTGGGACAGGGGAGCCGGGGAGCTGTTTTTT. The chain combines TRBV4-3 with TRBJ2-2; the match to TRBD1 covers 10 bases. Germline trimming cut 4 bases from V and 6 bases from J; bases unmatched to any gene: 5. The germline V gene has CDR1 LGHNA and CDR2 YSLEER. This CDR3 spans 15 amino acids.